Listed below are T cell receptor beta chains from one sample, sequenced in a study of CD8 T cells in ankylosing spondylitis. In TCRdb, the 5' RACE reads were re-called with MiXCR into one record per CDR3 protein. The repertoire holds about 800,000 distinct CDR3 sequences, with about an eighth as singletons. Input material: blood, either unsorted or a sorted T cell fraction (not recorded which). Receptors were obtained from a male donor with ankylosing spondylitis. The CDR3 runs from the conserved cysteine through the conserved F or W. Fields, in order: clone size, J gene, D gene, V gene, CDR3 DNA, CDR3 protein. The D gene is left open where the match is weak. The size of a clone is reported for some rows only, either as once, few or many, or as a class for expanded clones.

many | TRBJ1-1 | - | TRBV5-1 | TGCGCCAGCAGCCCGGACGGGGGCCCTGAAGCTTTCTTT | CASSPDGGPEAFF
many | TRBJ2-4 | - | TRBV3-1 | TGTGCCAGCAGCCAATGGGAAAACATTCAGTACTTC | CASSQWENIQYF
few | TRBJ1-2 | - | TRBV6-1 | TGTGCCAGCAGTCCCGGGCTAGGGTCTGGCAGGGGCTACACCTTC | CASSPGLGSGRGYTF
- | TRBJ2-2 | TRBD2 | TRBV7-8 | TGTGCCAGCAGGCTGATCGGGACTAGCGACACCGGGGAGCTGTTTTTT | CASRLIGTSDTGELFF
few | TRBJ1-4 | - | TRBV6-5 | TGTGCCAGCAGTTGGACAAATCCAAATGAAAAACTGTTTTTT | CASSWTNPNEKLFF
few | TRBJ1-4 | - | TRBV6-1 | TGTGCCAGCACCCCAAACCCCGGGGAAGGAGGAAGTGAAAAACTGTTTTTT | CASTPNPGEGGSEKLFF
many | TRBJ1-5 | - | TRBV27 | TGTGCCAGCAGATCTACAGGAGGCAATCAGCCCCAGCATTTT | CASRSTGGNQPQHF
few | TRBJ1-3 | - | TRBV6-1 | TGTGCCACCCGGGGAGACACCCTGGTATCTGGAAACACCATATATTTT | CATRGDTLVSGNTIYF
few | TRBJ2-7 | - | TRBV5-5 | TGTGCCAGCAGCTTGGAACGCCGCATGCCCTACGAGCAGTACTTC | CASSLERRMPYEQYF
- | TRBJ2-1 | TRBD2 | TRBV10-3 | TGTGCCATCAGTTTGACTAGCGGAACCTACAATGAGCAGTTCTTC | CAISLTSGTYNEQFF
- | TRBJ1-1 | TRBD1 | TRBV7-6 | TGTGCCAGCAGCCCGATCCCAGGGACAGGGACTGAAGCTTTCTTT | CASSPIPGTGTEAFF
few | TRBJ2-1 | TRBD2 | TRBV10-3 | TGTGCCATCAGTAAGACTAGCGGGGATGGTGAGCAGTTCTTC | CAISKTSGDGEQFF
few | TRBJ2-1 | - | TRBV6-5 | TGTGCCAGCAGTTACTCCACGGGCTTTTGGGATGAGCAGTTCTTC | CASSYSTGFWDEQFF
few | TRBJ1-6 | - | TRBV20-1 | TGCAGTGCTAGCCGTGGGCTGGGTAATTCACCCCTCCACTTT | CSASRGLGNSPLHF
- | TRBJ2-2 | - | TRBV18 | TGTGCCAGCTCACCTGACTCCCGGAGGGCCGGGGAGCTGTTTTTT | CASSPDSRRAGELFF
- | TRBJ1-1 | - | TRBV6-2/TRBV6-3 | TGTGCCAGCAGCCACGGGATGGACACTGAAGCTTTCTTT | CASSHGMDTEAFF
few | TRBJ2-1 | TRBD2 | TRBV29-1 | TGCAGCGTCCTACCAGCGGGAGGGCCCCGTGGTGAGCAGTTCTTC | CSVLPAGGPRGEQFF
few | TRBJ2-3 | - | TRBV27 | TGTGCCAGCAGTTTTAAAAGTGCCGCAGATACGCAGTATTTT | CASSFKSAADTQYF
few | TRBJ1-5 | - | TRBV28 | TGTGCCAGCAGTAAGGGGACTTCCACCAATGGATTT | CASSKGTSTNGF
- | TRBJ1-2 | - | TRBV18 | TGTGCCAGCTCACCAGACCCAGGGTACTATGGCTACACCTTC | CASSPDPGYYGYTF
- | TRBJ2-5 | TRBD2 | TRBV9 | TGTGCCAGCAGCGTGACTAGCGGGGGGGCAGGAGAGACCCAGTACTTC | CASSVTSGGAGETQYF
- | TRBJ2-7 | TRBD1 | TRBV20-1 | TGCAGTGCTCTAGCCGGGACAGGGGGTGCCGCGGAGTACTTC | CSALAGTGGAAEYF
few | TRBJ2-7 | TRBD2 | TRBV11-2 | TGTGCCAGCAGCCCGGGACTAGCGGGAGGAGTCGAGCAGTACTTC | CASSPGLAGGVEQYF
- | TRBJ1-1 | - | TRBV11-2 | TGTGCCAGCAGCATTGAAGGAGGGCGCACTGAAGCTTTCTTT | CASSIEGGRTEAFF
- | TRBJ1-1 | - | TRBV5-1 | TGCGCCAGCAGCTTGGCGGGTACAGCGAGCACTGAAGCTTTCTTT | CASSLAGTASTEAFF
many | TRBJ2-1 | TRBD2 | TRBV29-1 | TGCAGCCCAATAGCGGGATCGGGCAATGAGCAGTTCTTC | CSPIAGSGNEQFF
- | TRBJ2-3 | - | TRBV5-1 | TGCGCCAGCAGCTTGGGCAGGGTGTTAGATACGCAGTATTTT | CASSLGRVLDTQYF
few | TRBJ2-2 | TRBD2 | TRBV20-1 | TGCAGTGCTAGATCGCTAGCGGGGGGGCTTAGCACCGGGGAGCTGTTTTTT | CSARSLAGGLSTGELFF
few | TRBJ1-1 | TRBD1 | TRBV10-3 | TGTGCCAACGGACAGGGCAGCACTGAAGCTTTCTTT | CANGQGSTEAFF